The next 7 T cell receptor beta chains were all read from a single sample in a study of metastatic and nonmetastatic thyroid tumors. TCRdb re-analyzed the PCR reads through MiXCR. The sample has about 92,000 clones, more than 13% seen once. Nobody among the patients had been given any treatment before thyroid surgery. Input material: blood. The receptors were sampled from a female donor with papillary thyroid cancer or a benign thyroid nodule (not recorded which). Some clones in this sample may be carry-over from other donors' samples.

The V call is TRBV4-1, the J call TRBJ2-2; no reliable D call. The CDR3 consists of 14 residues. The V end was cut by 0 bases, the J end by 4 bases, with 6 bases between. Germline V gene data show CDR1 as MGHRA and CDR2 as YSYEKL. This CDR3 is CASSQDRVTGELFF. The DNA of the CDR3 is TGCGCCAGCAGCCAAGACAGAGTCACCGGGGAGCTGTTTTTT.

This clone was seen once. A single base separates this from a much larger clone, so it may be a read error. This sample includes further DNA sequences coding for the same CDR3. This chain links TRBV7-9 with TRBJ2-5; 8 positions agree with TRBD1. This CDR3 is built from 14 residues. Germline V CDR1 and CDR2: SEHNR, FQNEAQ (reference sequence). The CDR3 region has the DNA TGTGCCAGTAGCTCCAGCACAGGGGGGGAGACCCAGTACTTC. Protein: CASSSSTGGETQYF.

This clone was seen a handful of times. A much larger clone sits a single nucleotide away, making a read error possible. This rearrangement joins TRBV20-1 to TRBJ1-2; a weak D match, TRBD1 (6 bases). V lost 8 bases to trimming and J lost 6 bases, with 10 bases between them. The CDR3 is 10 amino acids. Germline V gives CDR1 DFQATT, CDR2 SNEGSKA (reference sequence). CDR3 residues: CSSYRDGYTF. In DNA form, the CDR3 reads TGCAGTTCCTACAGGGATGGCTACACCTTC.

The CDR3 coding sequence is TGTGCCAGCAGCTCCCTTAGGGGGAGTGGTGGTGGCTACACCTTC. Translated: CASSSLRGSGGGYTF. The chain uses TRBV11-2 and TRBJ1-2; maybe TRBD1 (6 bases). Deletions cut 4 bases from V and 7 bases from J, with 19 bases between. This CDR3 is built from 15 residues. From germline, CDR1 is SGHAT and CDR2 FQNNGV.

With respect to this clone: A much larger clone differs from this one at a single base, so this may be a read error. The chain uses TRBV10-2 and TRBJ2-3; 14 nucleotides match TRBD2. CDR1 and CDR2 from the germline V gene are WSHSY and SAAADI. The J segment lost 4 bases and the V segment lost 11 bases, leaving 5 bases of the junction unmatched. This CDR3 region has 14 residues. CDR3 sequence reads: CAVTSGGVSDTQYF. The CDR3 DNA follows: TGCGCCGTGACTAGCGGGGGGGTCTCAGATACGCAGTATTTT.

This clone appeared many times. The rearrangement links TRBV3-1 to TRBJ2-5; 8 bases line up with TRBD1. The CDR3 spans 13 residues. Germline values: CDR1 LGHDT, CDR2 YNNKEL (reference sequence). V gave up 4 bases and J gave up 7 bases; unmatched junction bases: 5. The CDR3 DNA reads as TGTGCCAGCAGCCCAGCCGGGACAGGGACCCAGTACTTC. Its protein is CASSPAGTGTQYF.

This clone was recorded at least ten times. This chain connects TRBV27 to TRBJ1-5; D remains unclear. This CDR3 contains 15 residues. Germline V CDR1 and CDR2: MNHEY, SMNVEV (reference sequence). V lost 2 bases to trimming and J lost 2 bases, with 10 bases between them. CDR3 protein: CASSLMGGGNQPQHF. CDR3 DNA sequence: TGTGCCAGCAGTTTAATGGGTGGGGGCAATCAGCCCCAGCATTTT.